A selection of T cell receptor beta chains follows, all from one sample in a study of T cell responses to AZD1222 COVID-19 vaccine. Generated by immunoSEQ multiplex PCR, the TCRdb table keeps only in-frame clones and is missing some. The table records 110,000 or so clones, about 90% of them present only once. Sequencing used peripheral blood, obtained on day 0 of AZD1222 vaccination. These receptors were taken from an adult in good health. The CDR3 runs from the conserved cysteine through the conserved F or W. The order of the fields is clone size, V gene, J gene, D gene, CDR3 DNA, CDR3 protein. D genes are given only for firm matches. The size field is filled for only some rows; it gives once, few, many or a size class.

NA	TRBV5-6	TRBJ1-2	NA	TGTGCCAGTGCCCTCAGAGGGCTCCAGGGGAAGGGTGGCTACACCTTC	CASALRGLQGKGGYTF
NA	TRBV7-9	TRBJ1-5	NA	TGTGCCAGCAGCTTAGAAGTGCAGCCCCAGCATTTT	CASSLEVQPQHF
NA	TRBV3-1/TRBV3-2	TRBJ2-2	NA	TGTGCCAGCAGCTTGACGGGGCGTGGGGAGCTGTTTTTT	CASSLTGRGELFF
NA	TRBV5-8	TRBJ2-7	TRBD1	TGTGCCAGCAGCCACAGGGGCTACGAGCAGTACTTC	CASSHRGYEQYF
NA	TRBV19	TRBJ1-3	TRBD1	TGTGCCAGTAGGGCAGGGGGCTTGAACACCATATATTTT	CASRAGGLNTIYF
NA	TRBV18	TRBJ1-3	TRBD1	TGTGCCAGCTCACCCCGACAGGGGGATGGAAACACCATATATTTT	CASSPRQGDGNTIYF
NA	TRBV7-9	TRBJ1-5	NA	TGTGCCAGCAGCCCGGACAGCGTGGCCTATCAGCCCCAGCATTTT	CASSPDSVAYQPQHF
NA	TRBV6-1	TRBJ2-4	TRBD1	TGTGCCAGCAGTGAACAGGGGGTGGGCATTCAGTACTTC	CASSEQGVGIQYF
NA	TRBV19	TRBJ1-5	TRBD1	TGTGCCAGTAGTGCCCCAGGGGGCAGAAACCAGCCCCAGCATTTT	CASSAPGGRNQPQHF
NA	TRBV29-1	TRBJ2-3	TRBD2	TGCAGCGTCCTGGGACTAGCGGGAGGTTCAGATACGCAGTATTTT	CSVLGLAGGSDTQYF
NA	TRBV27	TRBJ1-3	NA	TGTGCCAGCAGTTCTTTTACCGACGAGCACTCTGGAAACACCATATATTTT	CASSSFTDEHSGNTIYF
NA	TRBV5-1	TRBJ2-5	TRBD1	TGCGCCAGCAGCCGAGGGGACAGCCTCCAAGAGACCCAGTACTTC	CASSRGDSLQETQYF
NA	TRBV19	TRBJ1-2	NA	TGTGCCAGTAGTATCACCCCACCCAGGGTCGACTATGGCTACACCTTC	CASSITPPRVDYGYTF
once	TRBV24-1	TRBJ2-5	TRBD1	TGTGCCACCAGTGATTCTAAGGACAGGTCCCGGGAGACCCAGTACTTC	CATSDSKDRSRETQYF
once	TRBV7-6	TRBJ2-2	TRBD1	TGTGCCAGCAGCCCGCGTCCCGGGACAGGGAACACCGGGGAGCTGTTTTTT	CASSPRPGTGNTGELFF
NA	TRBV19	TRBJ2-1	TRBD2	TGTGCCAGTAGTTCTATCGGGAGGCCGAGCAATGAGCAGTTCTTC	CASSSIGRPSNEQFF
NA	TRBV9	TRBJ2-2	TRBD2	TGTGCCAGCAGCAAAAGAACGGGACTAGCTTCCACCGGGGAGCTGTTTTTT	CASSKRTGLASTGELFF
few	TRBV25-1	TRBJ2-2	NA	TGTGCCAGCAGTGATTGGTCGAGGGGCCTCACCGGGGAGCTGTTTTTT	CASSDWSRGLTGELFF
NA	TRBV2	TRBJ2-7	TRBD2	TGTGCCAGCAGAGAGCAGCGGGGTTACTACGAGCAGTACTTC	CASREQRGYYEQYF
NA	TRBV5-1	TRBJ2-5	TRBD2	TGCGCCAGCAGCTTGACGGCAGGGAGGGCAGAGACCCAGTACTTC	CASSLTAGRAETQYF
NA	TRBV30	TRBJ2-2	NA	TGTGCCTGGAGAGGACAGCAAACCGGGGAGCTGTTTTTT	CAWRGQQTGELFF